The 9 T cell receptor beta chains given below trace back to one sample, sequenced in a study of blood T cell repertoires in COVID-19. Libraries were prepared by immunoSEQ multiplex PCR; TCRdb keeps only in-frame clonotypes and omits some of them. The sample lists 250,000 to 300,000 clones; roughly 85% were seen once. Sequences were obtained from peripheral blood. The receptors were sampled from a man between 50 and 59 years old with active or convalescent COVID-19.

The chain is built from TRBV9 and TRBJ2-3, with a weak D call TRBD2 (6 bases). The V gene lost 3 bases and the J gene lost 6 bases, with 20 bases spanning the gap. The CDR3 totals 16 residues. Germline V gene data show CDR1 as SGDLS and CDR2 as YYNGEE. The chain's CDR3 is CASSEGGTLPGDTQYF. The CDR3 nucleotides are TGTGCCAGCAGCGAGGGCGGGACCCTGCCGGGCGATACGCAGTATTTT.

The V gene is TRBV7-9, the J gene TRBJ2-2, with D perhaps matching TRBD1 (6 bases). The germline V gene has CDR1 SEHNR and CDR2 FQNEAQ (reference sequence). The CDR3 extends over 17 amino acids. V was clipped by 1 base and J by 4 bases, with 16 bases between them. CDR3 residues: CASSLGLGGDITGELFF. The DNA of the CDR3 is TGTGCCAGCAGCTTAGGGTTAGGGGGAGACATCACCGGGGAGCTGTTTTTT. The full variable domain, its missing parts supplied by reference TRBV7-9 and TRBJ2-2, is DTGVSQNPRHKITKRGQNVTFRCDPISEHNRLYWYRQTLGQGPEFLTYFQNEAQLEKSRLLSDRFSAERPKGSFSTLEIQRTEQGDSAMYLCASSLGLGGDITGELFFGEGSRLTVL.

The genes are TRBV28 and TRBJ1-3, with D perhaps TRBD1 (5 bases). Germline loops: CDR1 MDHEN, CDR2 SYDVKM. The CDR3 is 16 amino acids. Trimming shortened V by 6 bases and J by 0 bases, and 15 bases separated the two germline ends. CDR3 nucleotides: TGTGCCAGCAGCCGTGGAGGGGCCCCCTCTGGAAACACCATATATTTT. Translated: CASSRGGAPSGNTIYF.

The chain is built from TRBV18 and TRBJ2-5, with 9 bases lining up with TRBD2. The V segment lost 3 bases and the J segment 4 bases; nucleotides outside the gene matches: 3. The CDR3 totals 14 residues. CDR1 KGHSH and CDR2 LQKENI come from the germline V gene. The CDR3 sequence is CASSPSTSGETQYF. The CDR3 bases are TGTGCCAGCTCACCGTCGACTAGCGGAGAGACCCAGTACTTC.

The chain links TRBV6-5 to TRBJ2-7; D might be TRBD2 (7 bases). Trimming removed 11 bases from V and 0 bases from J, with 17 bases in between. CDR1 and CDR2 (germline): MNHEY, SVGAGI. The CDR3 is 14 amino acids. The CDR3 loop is CASKRGGSSYEQYF. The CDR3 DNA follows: TGTGCCTCCAAAAGGGGGGGGAGCTCCTACGAGCAGTACTTC.

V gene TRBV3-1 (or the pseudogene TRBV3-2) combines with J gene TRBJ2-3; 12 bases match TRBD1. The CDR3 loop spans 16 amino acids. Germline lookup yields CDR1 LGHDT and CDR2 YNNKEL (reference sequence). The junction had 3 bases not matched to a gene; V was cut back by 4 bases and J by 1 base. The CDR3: CASSPGTGGGTDTQYF. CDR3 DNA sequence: TGTGCCAGCAGCCCGGGGACAGGGGGCGGCACAGATACGCAGTATTTT.

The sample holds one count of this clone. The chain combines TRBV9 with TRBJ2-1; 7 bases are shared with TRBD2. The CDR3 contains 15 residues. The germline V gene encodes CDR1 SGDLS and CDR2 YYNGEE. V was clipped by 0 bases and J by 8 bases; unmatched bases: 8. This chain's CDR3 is CASSVEGLVLHEQFF. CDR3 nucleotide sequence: TGTGCCAGCAGCGTAGAAGGACTAGTCCTTCATGAGCAGTTCTTC.

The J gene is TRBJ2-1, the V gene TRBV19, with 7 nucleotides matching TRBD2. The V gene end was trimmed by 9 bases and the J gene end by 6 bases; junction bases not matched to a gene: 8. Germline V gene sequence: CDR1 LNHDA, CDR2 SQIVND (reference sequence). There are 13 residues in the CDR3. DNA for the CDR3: TGTGCCAGCCGGGGGGTGTTCGGCAATGAGCAGTTCTTC. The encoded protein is CASRGVFGNEQFF.

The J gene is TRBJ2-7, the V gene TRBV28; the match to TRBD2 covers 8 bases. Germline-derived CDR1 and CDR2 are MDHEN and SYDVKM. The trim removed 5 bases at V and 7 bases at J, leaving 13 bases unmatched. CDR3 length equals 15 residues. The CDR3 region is CASSPPGGPKGEQYF. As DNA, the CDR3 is TGTGCCAGCAGTCCCCCGGGGGGGCCAAAGGGGGAGCAGTACTTC.